Below are 15 T cell receptor beta chains sequenced from a single sample in a study of cytomegalovirus exposure and HLA in healthy donors. PCR amplification relied on 60 Vbeta primers (plus 13 Jbeta primers). The method was immunoSEQ multiplex PCR; TCRdb's version includes in-frame clones alone and lacks a portion of them. The repertoire holds around 200,000 clones, with 77% as singletons. Sequencing was done on a sample of PBMCs. The receptors come from a woman aged 55 to 70 in good health and CMV-seropositive.

V and J are TRBV29-1 and TRBJ2-7, with 8 nucleotides matching TRBD1. The CDR3 contains 14 residues. V was pared by 6 bases and J by 0 bases, with 7 bases of the junction left unmatched. Germline V lookup: CDR1 SQVTM, CDR2 ANQGSEA. The CDR3 protein is CSVVGTGSSYEQYF. In DNA form, the CDR3 reads TGCAGCGTAGTAGGGACAGGTTCCTCCTACGAGCAGTACTTC.

The J gene is TRBJ2-1, the V gene TRBV7-9; 10 nucleotides match TRBD1. This CDR3 is built from 16 residues. Trimming at V came to 0 bases and at J to 3 bases, leaving 2 bases not matched to a gene. Germline lookup yields CDR1 SEHNR and CDR2 FQNEAQ (reference sequence). The CDR3 region has the DNA TGTGCCAGCAGCTTAGCTGGGGACAGGGGCTACAATGAGCAGTTCTTC. It specifies CASSLAGDRGYNEQFF. Together with reference TRBV7-9 and TRBJ2-1, the CDR3 gives the full variable domain: DTGVSQNPRHKITKRGQNVTFRCDPISEHNRLYWYRQTLGQGPEFLTYFQNEAQLEKSRLLSDRFSAERPKGSFSTLEIQRTEQGDSAMYLCASSLAGDRGYNEQFFGPGTRLTVL.

About this clone: The identical CDR3 is also encoded by other nucleotide sequences in the sample. The chain employs TRBV19 and TRBJ2-6, with TRBD2 matching 11 bases. Germline assignment: CDR1 LNHDA and CDR2 SQIVND (reference sequence). J was trimmed by 0 bases and V by 9 bases; bases with no gene match: 10. CDR3 length equals 18 residues. CDR3 region: CASSSLTSGVSGANVLTF. CDR3 nucleotide sequence: TGTGCCAGCAGTTCACTGACTAGCGGGGTCTCTGGGGCCAACGTCCTGACTTTC.

DNA for the CDR3: TGTGCCAGCACCCACGGGACTAGCGGGGTCGAGCAGTACTTC. Translated: CASTHGTSGVEQYF. This chain links TRBV6-5 with TRBJ2-7, with 13 bases aligning to TRBD2. Germline CDR1 and CDR2: MNHEY and SVGAGI. The J segment lost 6 bases and the V segment lost 7 bases, leaving 6 bases of the junction unmatched. This CDR3 has 14 amino acids.

The chain has TRBV5-1 and TRBJ2-3; perhaps TRBD2 as D (6 bases). This CDR3 region has 14 residues. V was clipped by 1 base and J by 4 bases, with 10 bases between them. Germline V gene sequence: CDR1 SGHRS, CDR2 YFSETQ. The CDR3 reads CASSLNGRADTQYF. CDR3 bases: TGCGCCAGCAGCTTGAACGGGAGAGCAGATACGCAGTATTTT.

V usage is TRBV10-2 and J usage is TRBJ2-2; 7 nucleotides agree with TRBD1. The trim removed 6 bases at V and 4 bases at J, leaving 8 bases unmatched. The CDR3 is made up of 15 amino acids. Looked up from germline, CDR1 is WSHSY and CDR2 is SAAADI. The CDR3 DNA reads TGCGCCAGCAGGACAAGACAGGGACCCACCGGGGAGCTGTTTTTT. It codes for CASRTRQGPTGELFF.

The V and J genes are TRBV18 and TRBJ2-7; maybe TRBD2 (7 bases). Trimming shortened V by 2 bases and J by 0 bases, and 20 bases separated the two germline ends. The V gene's germline CDR1 is KGHSH and CDR2 LQKENI. This CDR3 region has 18 residues. The CDR3 DNA sequence: TGTGCCAGCTCACCAATAGGGGGGGCGGCTAGCGGCTCCTACGAGCAGTACTTC. Protein: CASSPIGGAASGSYEQYF. Using reference TRBV18 and TRBJ2-7 for the parts outside the CDR3, the full variable domain is NAGVMQNPRHLVRRRGQEARLRCSPMKGHSHVYWYRQLPEEGLKFMVYLQKENIIDESGMPKERFSAEFPKEGPSILRIQQVVRGDSAAYFCASSPIGGAASGSYEQYFGPGTRLTVT.

The chain has TRBV28 and TRBJ2-1; perhaps TRBD2 as D (6 bases). The germline V gene has CDR1 MDHEN and CDR2 SYDVKM. Trimming removed 5 bases at V and 5 bases at J, with 13 bases between. The CDR3 runs 14 residues. The CDR3 protein is CASSKSGEDNEQFF. In nucleotides, the CDR3 is TGTGCCAGCAGTAAGTCGGGGGAGGACAATGAGCAGTTCTTC.

The chain uses TRBV5-1 and TRBJ2-3; D may be TRBD1 (6 bases). With 1 base removed from V and 5 bases from J, the gap between germline ends came to 11 bases. CDR1 SGHRS and CDR2 YFSETQ come from the germline V gene. This CDR3 spans 14 amino acids. CDR3 in amino acids: CASSLMGAGDTQYF. The CDR3 DNA follows: TGCGCCAGCAGCTTGATGGGGGCGGGAGATACGCAGTATTTT. Together with reference TRBV5-1 and TRBJ2-3, the CDR3 gives the full variable domain: KAGVTQTPRYLIKTRGQQVTLSCSPISGHRSVSWYQQTPGQGLQFLFEYFSETQRNKGNFPGRFSGRQFSNSRSEMNVSTLELGDSALYLCASSLMGAGDTQYFGPGTRLTVL.

A remark on this clone: Other nucleotide sequences from this sample produce the same CDR3. J is TRBJ2-7 and V is TRBV18, with a weak D call TRBD1 (5 bases). The V end was cut by 0 bases, the J end by 2 bases, with 8 bases between. The CDR3 totals 14 residues. Germline lookup yields CDR1 KGHSH and CDR2 LQKENI. The CDR3 nucleotides are TGTGCCAGCTCACCACCGGCAGGGACCTACGAGCAGTACTTC. This codes for CASSPPAGTYEQYF.

V is TRBV5-6 and J is TRBJ1-3; D might be TRBD1 (6 bases). Per germline, CDR1 SGHDT and CDR2 YYEEEE. The CDR3 contains 15 residues. V gave up 4 bases and J gave up 2 bases, with 13 bases separating them. Here the CDR3 reads CASSPDRRTGNTIYF. CDR3 sequence (DNA): TGTGCCAGCAGCCCCGACAGGAGGACTGGAAACACCATATATTTT.

V is TRBV7-3 and J is TRBJ2-3, with no clear D. V was cut by 1 base and J by 0 bases, with 5 bases left in between. The CDR3 totals 14 residues. In germline, CDR1 is SGHTA, CDR2 FQGTGA. CDR3 sequence: CASSLSGSTDTQYF. CDR3 DNA: TGTGCCAGCAGCTTAAGCGGTAGCACAGATACGCAGTATTTT.

This clone was detected only a few times. The chain links TRBV29-1 to TRBJ2-1, with D unresolved. The ends were cut back, 5 bases at V and 8 bases at J, with 10 bases in the middle. The germline V gene encodes CDR1 SQVTM and CDR2 ANQGSEA. This CDR3 comprises 11 residues. The CDR3 DNA follows: TGCAGCGTTTTCAAGCGCGATGAGCAGTTCTTC. Translated: CSVFKRDEQFF.

V is TRBV5-4 and J is TRBJ2-2, with D maybe TRBD2 (6 bases). V was cut by 2 bases and J by 3 bases, with 11 bases left in between. Germline loops: CDR1 SGHNT, CDR2 YYREEE (reference sequence). CDR3 length equals 15 residues. CDR3 DNA sequence: TGTGCCAGCAGCTTCATCGGGGGATACACCGGGGAGCTGTTTTTT. This encodes CASSFIGGYTGELFF.

The chain carries TRBV10-3 and TRBJ1-2, with unresolved D. V lost 6 bases and J lost 4, with 12 bases in between. CDR3 length: 13 residues. Germline V gene lookup returns CDR1 ENHRY and CDR2 SYGVKD. CDR3 sequence: CAIRDISGYGYTF. CDR3 nucleotides: TGTGCCATCAGAGATATTAGCGGCTATGGCTACACCTTC.